Sequencing of this TCR beta chain was carried out in a study of CD8+CD57+ T cells in acquired aplastic anemia (dated by TCRdb to 2016 to 2019). Looking at the study overall: On average, sorted CD4+ and CD8+ cells yielded about 3 ug of extracted DNA, with a range of roughly 0.18 to 27.4 ug. A CD8+CD57+ expansion meant a frequency higher than the mean frequency seen in healthy subjects. Broad study findings and their caveats: Although around 30 CD8+ CDR3 sequences were shared by patients and controls, these sequences appeared highly expressed in patients and within the immunodominant clones of patients. Between patients and healthy controls, no significant difference in CD8+ Simpson's diversity was found (P=0.060).

In its sample, this clonotype was seen many times. The antigen it recognizes is unknown. The record has no base qualities; no much larger clone is one base away. TCR beta VDJ combination and CDR3 sequence profiling used genomic DNA as the template. An Illumina HiSeq 2000 was the platform used for TCR repertoire sequencing. The original methods were these. TRBV/TRBJ rearrangement plots, CDR3 size and DJ length profiles, and Simpson's diversity index were used to assess repertoires. Whichever DNA sequence was most abundant in the deep sequencing data was defined as the immunodominant clone. CDR3 amino acid sequences were checked for sharing across subjects and were also compared against the VDJdb database and published repertoires. TCRdb reprocessing: public reads trimmed at Q25 with fastp, clones called with MiXCR, in-frame beta chains kept. Entries are consolidated by CDR3 protein sequence, retaining the most common genes and DNA. TCRdb's processing, not the authors' own work, is the source of the V and J calls. Across this sample there are around 170,000 distinct CDR3 sequences, with 40% to 50% seen only once. Together, the top ten hold around 9.7% of the sample.

V is clipped by 3 bases and J by 2 bases, and the sequence between their germline boundaries is 8 bases long. CDR1 is given as SGHVS and CDR2 as FNYEAQ, both from the germline V gene. CDR3 length: 15 amino acids, cysteine to phenylalanine. Just the 45-base CDR3 DNA is kept, in frame starting at base 1. Expansion of CD8+CD57+ cells had been shown by flow cytometry in the patients chosen for sequencing. Every patient had severe acquired aplastic anemia, diagnosed using the International Study of Aplastic Anemia and Agranulocytosis and Camitta criteria. No patient had received any therapy when blood was sampled. In the study, sorted CD4+ and CD8+ blood T cells from patients with severe aplastic anemia and from healthy subjects underwent deep sequencing of TCR repertoires. Patients were enrolled under clinicaltrials.gov protocols 00001620, 01623167, 00001397, 00071045, 00081523 and 00961064 in the USA. Ficoll-Paque density gradient centrifugation was used to isolate peripheral blood mononuclear cells. Before DNA extraction, CD4+ and CD8+ T cells were sorted by FACS or by magnetic beads.

The clonotype was recovered from a human donor with aplastic anemia. Recombination joined TRBV7-6 with TRBJ2-6; the D element might be TRBD1 or TRBD2, as each aligns at 5 bases. Sequencing was done on a sample of sorted CD4+, CD8+, or CD8+CD57+ T cells (not recorded which) from PBMCs. The CDR3 protein: CASSLGVAGANVLTF. The sequenced DNA: TGTGCCAGCAGCTTGGGGGTAGCTGGGGCCAACGTCCTGACTTTC.